This TCR beta chain was profiled in a study of blood T cell repertoires in COVID-19. Overall study context: From T cells, B-cell-depleted T cells, or PBMCs came the material, which was cDNA or gDNA.

The CDR3 is made up of 15 amino acids. The germline V gene has CDR1 MNHEY and CDR2 SVGEGT. The V gene lost 6 bases and the J gene lost 0 bases, with 13 bases spanning the gap. Sequencing was performed with immunoSEQ multiplex PCR; in TCRdb, only in-frame clones are kept and a portion is missing. Among 240,000 or so clones listed, around 86% were seen once. V and J are TRBV6-2 or TRBV6-3 and TRBJ2-3; D unclear. The receptor was isolated from a woman aged 60-75 years with active or convalescent COVID-19. Sequencing used peripheral blood. The DNA of the CDR3 is TGTGCCAGCAGCTCTCAGGCCCCTAGCACAGATACGCAGTATTTT. It is translated as CASSSQAPSTDTQYF.